One and the same sample provided the 10 T cell receptor beta chains below, sequenced in a study of regulatory T cells in long-lasting Graves disease. Noted time point: newly diagnosed GD, antithyroid drugs for less than 3 months. Extracted PBMC RNA gave rise to the TCR library. With iRepertoire HTBI primers and Arm-PCR of CDR3 regions, TCR beta libraries were built. TCRdb re-derived calls from the multiplex PCR reads in MiXCR, one entry per CDR3 protein. Among about 400,000 distinct CDR3 sequences listed, 15% to 18% were seen once. Material: peripheral blood mononuclear cells (PBMCs), obtained at new diagnosis, from a patient treated with antithyroid drugs. All receptors derive from a female donor with Graves disease.

This clonotype was observed many times. In DNA, the CDR3 is TGTGCCAGCAGTTACTCGGCGTTCATAACTGAAGCTTTCTTT. Encoded protein: CASSYSAFITEAFF. V gene TRBV6-2 or TRBV6-3 combines with J gene TRBJ1-1, with D hard to call. Germline V gene lookup returns CDR1 MNHEY and CDR2 SVGEGT. This CDR3 region has 14 residues. Trimming removed 0 bases at V and 5 bases at J, with 10 bases between.

This clonotype came up many times. V is TRBV9 and J is TRBJ2-3; TRBD2 agrees at 9 bases. J lost 3 bases, V lost 4 bases, and 12 bases had no gene match. Germline V gene sequence: CDR1 SGDLS, CDR2 YYNGEE. The CDR3 has 17 residues. The CDR3 DNA sequence: TGTGCCAGCAGCTGGGCTAGCGGGAAGGTTGGGACAGATACGCAGTATTTT. Encoded protein: CASSWASGKVGTDTQYF.

This clonotype was recorded at least ten times. This chain links TRBV6-1 with TRBJ1-1; D remains unclear. The ends were cut back, 3 bases at V and 11 bases at J, with 13 bases in the middle. CDR1 and CDR2 from the germline V gene are MNHNS and SASEGT. The CDR3 is 12 residues long. CDR3 DNA: TGTGCCAGCAGTGATGGACTGGCGGGGGCTTTCTTT. As protein: CASSDGLAGAFF.

The sample holds a few counts of this clonotype. The V and J genes are TRBV4-3 and TRBJ2-1; 7 bases map to TRBD2. The trim removed 0 bases at V and 0 bases at J, leaving 17 bases unmatched. CDR1 is LGHNA and CDR2 is YSLEER in the germline V gene. The CDR3 runs 21 residues. CDR3 loop: CASSQDSVLLGRESSYNEQFF. CDR3 sequence (DNA): TGCGCCAGCAGCCAAGATTCGGTACTCCTGGGGCGGGAGAGCTCCTACAATGAGCAGTTCTTC.

This clonotype was picked up many times. The chain links TRBV11-2 to TRBJ2-3, with 13 bases lining up with TRBD2. The CDR3 covers 15 residues. With 7 bases clipped from V and 1 base from J, the junction kept 2 bases outside the gene matches. The V gene's germline CDR1 is SGHAT and CDR2 FQNNGV. The CDR3 region has the DNA TGTGCCAGCAAGGGACTAGCGGGGCGCACAGATACGCAGTATTTT. This encodes CASKGLAGRTDTQYF.

At least ten counts were recorded for this clonotype. The chain links TRBV30 to TRBJ2-1, with 7 bases lining up with TRBD2. The CDR3 spans 15 residues. CDR1 is GTSNPN, CDR2 SVGIG, per germline (reference sequence). Trimming took 0 bases from V and 2 from J; bases not matched to a gene: 4. This CDR3 is CAWSVLRGAYNEQFF. The CDR3 nucleotides are TGTGCCTGGAGTGTACTACGGGGGGCCTACAATGAGCAGTTCTTC. Full variable domain (remainder filled in from reference TRBV30 and TRBJ2-1): SQTIHQWPATLVQPVGSPLSLECTVEGTSNPNLYWYRQAAGRGLQLLFYSVGIGQISSEVPQNLSASRPQDRQFILSSKKLLLSDSGFYLCAWSVLRGAYNEQFFGPGTRLTVL.

At least ten counts were recorded for this clonotype. The rearrangement links TRBV9 to TRBJ2-5; D gene unclear. Trimming took 4 bases from V and 4 from J, leaving 14 bases between them. In germline, CDR1 is SGDLS, CDR2 YYNGEE. The CDR3 consists of 14 residues. As DNA, the CDR3 is TGTGCCAGCAGCCAGACTCAAGACGCAGAGACCCAGTACTTC. Its protein is CASSQTQDAETQYF.

This clonotype has ten or more counts. V is TRBV4-3 and J is TRBJ1-1, with 8 nucleotides matching TRBD1. Germline V lookup: CDR1 LGHNA, CDR2 YSLEER. The CDR3 spans 17 residues. V shed 4 bases, J shed 5 bases, and the junction held 15 bases outside the gene matches. The DNA for the CDR3 is TGCGCCAGCAGCCTCAAAGCAGCCGGACAGGGATATACTGAAGCTTTCTTT. Translating it yields CASSLKAAGQGYTEAFF.

This clonotype was detected many times. The rearrangement links TRBV7-3 to TRBJ1-2; possible D gene TRBD1, 6 bases. This CDR3 contains 17 residues. The germline CDR1 and CDR2 sequences are SGHTA and FQGTGA. The V gene lost 3 bases and the J gene lost 3 bases, with 20 bases spanning the gap. For the CDR3, the DNA is TGTGCCAGCAGCTTCCGGGACATAAATTTGCGGGACTATGGCTACACCTTC. This translates into CASSFRDINLRDYGYTF.

The chain carries TRBV14 and TRBJ2-5, with TRBD2 matching 14 bases. CDR1 is SGHDN and CDR2 is FVKESK in the germline V gene. The CDR3 is 17 residues long. V dropped 3 bases and J dropped 3; count of bases not matched to a gene: 6. In DNA form, the CDR3 reads TGTGCCAGCAGCCACGGACTAGCGGGGGGCGGAAAAGAGACCCAGTACTTC. It specifies CASSHGLAGGGKETQYF.